The clone carrying this T cell receptor (beta chain) was observed at least ten times. V was trimmed by 5 bases and J by 7 bases, leaving 15 bases between them. CDR3 length equals 14 residues. The data originate from a study of identical twins. Template switching, a step in the protocol, added a universal primer site, and cDNA carried unique molecular identifiers. TCRdb re-called the 5' RACE reads through MiXCR, storing one row per CDR3 protein. The repertoire holds approximately 600,000 distinct CDR3 sequences, with just over 7% as singletons. Separately, the same data were catalogued under a study of yellow fever vaccine responses in identical twins.

This TCR derives from a woman aged 18-29 years in good health. Sequencing was carried out using PBMCs. The J gene is TRBJ2-1, the V gene TRBV12-3 or TRBV12-4; D not resolved. The CDR3 DNA follows: TGTGCCAGCAGTCCCCATGGCGGCAGGAATGAGCAGTTCTTC. It specifies CASSPHGGRNEQFF.